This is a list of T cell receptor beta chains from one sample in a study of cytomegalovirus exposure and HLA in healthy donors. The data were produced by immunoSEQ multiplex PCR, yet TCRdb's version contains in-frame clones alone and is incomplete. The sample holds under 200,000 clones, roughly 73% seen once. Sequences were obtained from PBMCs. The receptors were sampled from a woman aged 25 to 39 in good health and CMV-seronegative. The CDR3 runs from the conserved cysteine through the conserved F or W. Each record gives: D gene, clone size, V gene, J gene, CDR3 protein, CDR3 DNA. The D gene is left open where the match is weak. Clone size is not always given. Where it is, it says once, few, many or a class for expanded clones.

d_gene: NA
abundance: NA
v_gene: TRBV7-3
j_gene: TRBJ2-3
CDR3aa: CASSLFEGGKVGIGKAQYF
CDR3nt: TGTGCCAGCAGCTTATTCGAAGGCGGGAAAGTAGGTATCGGTAAGGCGCAGTATTTT

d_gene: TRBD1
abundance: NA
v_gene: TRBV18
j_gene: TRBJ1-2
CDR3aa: CASSPTGGYGYTF
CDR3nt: TGTGCCAGCTCACCAACAGGGGGGTATGGCTACACCTTC

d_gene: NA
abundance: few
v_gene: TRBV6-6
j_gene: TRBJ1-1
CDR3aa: CASSYFEGHKAFF
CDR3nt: TGTGCCAGCAGTTACTTCGAGGGACACAAAGCTTTCTTT

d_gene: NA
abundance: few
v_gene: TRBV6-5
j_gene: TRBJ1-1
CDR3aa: CASSQEVPGGSVTFF
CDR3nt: TGTGCCAGCAGCCAAGAGGTACCGGGAGGATCAGTGACTTTCTTT

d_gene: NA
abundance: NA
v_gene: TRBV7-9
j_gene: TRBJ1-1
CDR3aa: CASTRLRVSRLNTEAFF
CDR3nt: TGTGCCAGCACTAGACTAAGGGTCAGCCGATTGAACACTGAAGCTTTCTTT

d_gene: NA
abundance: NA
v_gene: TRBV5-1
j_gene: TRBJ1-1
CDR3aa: CASSQVLGTNTEAFF
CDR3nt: TGCGCCAGCAGCCAAGTACTCGGTACGAACACTGAAGCTTTCTTT

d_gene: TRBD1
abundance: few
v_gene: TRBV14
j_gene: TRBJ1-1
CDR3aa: CASSPLSGQANTEAFF
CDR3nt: TGTGCCAGCAGCCCATTATCGGGACAGGCGAACACTGAAGCTTTCTTT

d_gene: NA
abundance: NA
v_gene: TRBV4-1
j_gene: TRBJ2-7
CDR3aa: CASSYRDSGSYEQYF
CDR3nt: TGCGCCAGCAGCTACCGGGACTCCGGTAGTTACGAGCAGTACTTC

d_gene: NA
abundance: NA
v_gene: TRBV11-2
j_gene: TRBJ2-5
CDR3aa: CASSLVGPRGGYGETQYF
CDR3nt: TGTGCCAGCAGCTTAGTCGGACCGAGGGGGGGCTATGGAGAGACCCAGTACTTC

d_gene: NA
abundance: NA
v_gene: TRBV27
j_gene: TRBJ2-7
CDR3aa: CASSLPYEQYF
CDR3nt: TGTGCCAGCAGCCTCCCCTACGAGCAGTACTTC

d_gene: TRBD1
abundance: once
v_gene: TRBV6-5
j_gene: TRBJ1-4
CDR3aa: CASSYRDRSYEKLFF
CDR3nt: TGTGCCAGCAGTTACCGGGACAGGTCTTATGAAAAACTGTTTTTT

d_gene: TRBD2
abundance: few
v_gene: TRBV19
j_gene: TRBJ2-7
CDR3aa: CASSRTGTNYEQYF
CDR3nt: TGTGCCAGTAGTCGGACCGGGACTAACTACGAGCAGTACTTC

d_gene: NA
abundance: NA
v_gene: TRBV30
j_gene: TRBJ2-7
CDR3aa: CAWSMGREDEQYF
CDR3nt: TGTGCCTGGAGTATGGGCAGGGAGGACGAGCAGTACTTC

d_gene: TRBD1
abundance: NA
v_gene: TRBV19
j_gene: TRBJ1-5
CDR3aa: CASTSGTGPNQPQHF
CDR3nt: TGTGCCAGTACTTCTGGGACAGGACCTAATCAGCCCCAGCATTTT

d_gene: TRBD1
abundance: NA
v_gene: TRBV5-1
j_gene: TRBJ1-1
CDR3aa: CASTFSGQGAKTEAFF
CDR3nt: TGCGCCAGCACATTCTCCGGACAGGGGGCGAAGACTGAAGCTTTCTTT

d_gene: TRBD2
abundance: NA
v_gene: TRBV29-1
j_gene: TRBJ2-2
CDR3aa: CSVDVSGGANTGELFF
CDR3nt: TGCAGCGTTGACGTTAGCGGGGGGGCGAACACCGGGGAGCTGTTTTTT

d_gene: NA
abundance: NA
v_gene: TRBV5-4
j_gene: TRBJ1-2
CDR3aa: CASSSIPYGYTF
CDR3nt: TGTGCCAGCAGCTCTATTCCTTATGGCTACACCTTC

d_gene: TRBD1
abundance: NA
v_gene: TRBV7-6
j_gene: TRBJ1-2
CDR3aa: CASSSYRGTVNGYTF
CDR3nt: TGTGCCAGCAGCTCATACAGGGGGACCGTTAATGGCTACACCTTC

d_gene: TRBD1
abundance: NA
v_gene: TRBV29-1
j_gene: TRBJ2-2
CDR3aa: CSVESTTGGSLSTGELFF
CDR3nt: TGCAGCGTTGAATCGACGACAGGGGGCAGTTTGAGCACCGGGGAGCTGTTTTTT

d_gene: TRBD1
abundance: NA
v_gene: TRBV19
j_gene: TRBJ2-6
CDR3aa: CASSSPGTGLSGANVLTF
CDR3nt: TGTGCCAGTAGTTCCCCAGGGACAGGGCTCTCTGGGGCCAACGTCCTGACTTTC

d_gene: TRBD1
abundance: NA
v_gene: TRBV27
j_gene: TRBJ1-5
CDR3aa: CASSSITGGVSNQPQHF
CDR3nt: TGTGCCAGCAGTTCGATCACAGGGGGCGTGAGCAATCAGCCCCAGCATTTT

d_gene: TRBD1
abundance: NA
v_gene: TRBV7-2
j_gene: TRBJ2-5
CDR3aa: CASSYPGQGQTQYF
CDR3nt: TGTGCCAGCAGCTATCCGGGACAGGGCCAGACCCAGTACTTC

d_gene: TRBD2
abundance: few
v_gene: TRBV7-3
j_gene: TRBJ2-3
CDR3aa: CASSFTAGGPSDTQYF
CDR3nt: TGTGCCAGCAGCTTTACAGCGGGAGGGCCGTCAGATACGCAGTATTTT

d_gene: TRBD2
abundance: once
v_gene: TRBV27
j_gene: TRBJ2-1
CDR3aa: CASSLKLAGVNEQFF
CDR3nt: TGTGCCAGCAGTTTGAAACTAGCGGGAGTCAATGAGCAGTTCTTC

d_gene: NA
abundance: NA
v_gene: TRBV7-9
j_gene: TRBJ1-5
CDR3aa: CSSSLGLSGSNQPQHF
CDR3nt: TGTTCCAGCAGCTTAGGGCTGTCAGGCAGCAATCAGCCCCAGCATTTT

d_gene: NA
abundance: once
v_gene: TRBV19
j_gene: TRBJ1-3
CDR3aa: CASSMRSSGNTIYF
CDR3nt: TGTGCCAGTAGTATGAGGTCCTCTGGAAACACCATATATTTT

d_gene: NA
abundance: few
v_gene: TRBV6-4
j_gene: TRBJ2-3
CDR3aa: CASSESSGTDTQYF
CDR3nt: TGTGCCAGCAGTGAGAGCTCCGGCACAGATACGCAGTATTTT

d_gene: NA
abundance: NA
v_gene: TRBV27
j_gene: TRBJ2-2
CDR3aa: CASSLNRRSQLFF
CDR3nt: TGTGCCAGCAGTTTAAACCGCAGGTCACAGCTGTTTTTT

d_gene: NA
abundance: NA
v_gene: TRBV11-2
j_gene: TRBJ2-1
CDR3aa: CASSPLRASYNEQFF
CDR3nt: TGTGCCAGCAGCCCCCTCAGGGCCTCCTACAATGAGCAGTTCTTC

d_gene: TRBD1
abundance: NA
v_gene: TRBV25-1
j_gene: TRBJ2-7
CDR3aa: CASSDPRGTEEQYF
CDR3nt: TGTGCCAGCAGTGATCCCAGAGGGACAGAAGAGCAGTACTTC

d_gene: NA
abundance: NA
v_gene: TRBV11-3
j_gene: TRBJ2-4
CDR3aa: CASSPGQGGGIQYF
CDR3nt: TGTGCCAGCAGCCCTGGACAGGGAGGGGGCATTCAGTACTTC

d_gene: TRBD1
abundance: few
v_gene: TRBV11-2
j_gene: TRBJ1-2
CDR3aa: CASSNPGTGRYGYTF
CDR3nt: TGTGCCAGCAGCAACCCCGGGACAGGCCGCTATGGCTACACCTTC

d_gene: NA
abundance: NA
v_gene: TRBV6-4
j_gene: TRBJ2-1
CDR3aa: CASSGRGEGDEQFF
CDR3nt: TGTGCCAGCAGTGGCCGAGGGGAGGGGGATGAGCAGTTCTTC

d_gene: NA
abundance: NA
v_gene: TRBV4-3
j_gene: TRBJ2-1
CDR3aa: CASSQGGFPRSGSYNEQFF
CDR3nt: TGCGCCAGCAGCCAAGGTGGGTTTCCGAGGTCGGGCTCCTACAATGAGCAGTTCTTC

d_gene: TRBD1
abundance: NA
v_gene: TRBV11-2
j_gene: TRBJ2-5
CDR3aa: CASSPDRGWETQYF
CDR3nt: TGTGCCAGCAGTCCAGACAGGGGTTGGGAGACCCAGTACTTC

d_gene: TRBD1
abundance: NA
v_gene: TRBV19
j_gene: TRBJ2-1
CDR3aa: CASSIDRVRGQGNNEQFF
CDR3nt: TGTGCCAGTAGTATAGATAGAGTCCGCGGACAGGGAAACAATGAGCAGTTCTTC

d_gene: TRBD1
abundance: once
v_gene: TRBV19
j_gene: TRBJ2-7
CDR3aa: CASSPGTGDYEQYF
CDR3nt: TGTGCCAGTAGTCCCGGGACAGGGGACTACGAGCAGTACTTC

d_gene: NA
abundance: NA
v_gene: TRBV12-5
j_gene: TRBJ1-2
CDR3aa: CASGPGWAGYGYTF
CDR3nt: TGTGCTAGTGGCCCCGGATGGGCAGGCTATGGCTACACCTTC

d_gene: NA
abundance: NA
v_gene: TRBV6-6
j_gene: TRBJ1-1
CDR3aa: CASSIAGMNTEAFF
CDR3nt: TGTGCCAGCAGCATCGCAGGGATGAACACTGAAGCTTTCTTT

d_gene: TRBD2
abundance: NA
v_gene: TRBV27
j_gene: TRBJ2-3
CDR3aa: CASSFHSGSFSDTQYF
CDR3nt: TGTGCCAGCAGTTTTCATAGCGGGAGTTTCTCAGATACGCAGTATTTT

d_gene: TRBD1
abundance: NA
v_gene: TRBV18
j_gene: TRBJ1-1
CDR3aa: CASSPLKGQGFGNTEAFF
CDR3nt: TGTGCCAGCTCACCACTTAAGGGACAGGGCTTTGGGAACACTGAAGCTTTCTTT

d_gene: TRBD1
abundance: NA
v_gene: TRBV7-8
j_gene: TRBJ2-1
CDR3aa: CASSQDRGGEQFF
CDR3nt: TGTGCCAGCAGCCAGGACAGGGGGGGTGAGCAGTTCTTC

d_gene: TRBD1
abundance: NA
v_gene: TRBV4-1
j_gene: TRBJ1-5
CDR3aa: CASSPTIQGGSNQPQHF
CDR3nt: TGCGCCAGCAGCCCAACTATCCAGGGGGGAAGCAATCAGCCCCAGCATTTT

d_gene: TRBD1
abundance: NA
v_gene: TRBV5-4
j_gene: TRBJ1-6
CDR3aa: CASSLGQVNSPLHF
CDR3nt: TGTGCCAGCAGCTTAGGACAGGTTAATTCACCCCTCCACTTT

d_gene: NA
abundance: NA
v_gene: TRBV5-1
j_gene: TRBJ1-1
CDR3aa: CASSQVNTEAFF
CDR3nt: TGCGCCAGCAGCCAGGTAAACACTGAAGCTTTCTTT

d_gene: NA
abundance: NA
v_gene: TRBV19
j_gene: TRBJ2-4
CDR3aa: CASSMFNPGMAKNIQYF
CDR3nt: TGTGCCAGTAGTATGTTTAACCCGGGGATGGCCAAAAACATTCAGTACTTC

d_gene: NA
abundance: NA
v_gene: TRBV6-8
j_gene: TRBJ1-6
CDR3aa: CASPRGRNSPLHF
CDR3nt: TGTGCCAGCCCAAGGGGCAGAAATTCACCCCTCCACTTT

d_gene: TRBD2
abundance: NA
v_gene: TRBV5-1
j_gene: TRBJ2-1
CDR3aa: CASSLSGDSYNEQFF
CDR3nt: TGCGCCAGCAGCTTAAGCGGGGATTCCTACAATGAGCAGTTCTTC

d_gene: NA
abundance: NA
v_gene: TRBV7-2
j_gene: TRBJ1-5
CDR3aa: CASSYRGNQPQHF
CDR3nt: TGTGCCAGCAGCTACAGGGGCAATCAGCCCCAGCATTTT

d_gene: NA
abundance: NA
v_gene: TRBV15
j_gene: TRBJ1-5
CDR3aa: CATSRDREGWPQHF
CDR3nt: TGTGCCACCAGCAGAGATAGGGAGGGTTGGCCCCAGCATTTT

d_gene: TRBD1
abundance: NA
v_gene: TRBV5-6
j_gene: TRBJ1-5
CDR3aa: CASSKRTGIQPQHF
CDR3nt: TGTGCCAGCAGCAAGAGGACAGGGATTCAGCCCCAGCATTTT

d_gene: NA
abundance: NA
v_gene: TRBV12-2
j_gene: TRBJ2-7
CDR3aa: CASRRGSLHEQYF
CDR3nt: TGTGCAAGTCGGAGGGGGTCGTTGCACGAGCAGTACTTC

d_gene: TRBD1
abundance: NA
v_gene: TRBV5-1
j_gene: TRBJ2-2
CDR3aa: CASTTGPTGELFF
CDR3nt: TGCGCCAGCACGACAGGGCCCACCGGGGAGCTGTTTTTT

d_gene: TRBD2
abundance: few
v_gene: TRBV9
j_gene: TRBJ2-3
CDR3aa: CASSVGASGQGDTQYF
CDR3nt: TGTGCCAGCAGCGTAGGGGCTAGCGGTCAAGGAGATACGCAGTATTTT

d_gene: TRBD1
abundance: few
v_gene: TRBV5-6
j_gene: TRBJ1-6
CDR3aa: CASSYLTGQAVDSPLHF
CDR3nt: TGTGCCAGCAGCTATTTAACCGGACAGGCGGTGGATTCACCCCTCCACTTT

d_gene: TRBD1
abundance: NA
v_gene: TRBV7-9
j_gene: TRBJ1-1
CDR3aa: CASSLAGQYTSEAFF
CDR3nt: TGTGCCAGCAGCTTAGCGGGACAGTACACAAGTGAAGCTTTCTTT

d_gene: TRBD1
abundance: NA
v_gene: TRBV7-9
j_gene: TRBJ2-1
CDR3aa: CASSFRTGGFNEQFF
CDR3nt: TGTGCCAGCAGCTTCCGGACAGGGGGTTTCAATGAGCAGTTCTTC

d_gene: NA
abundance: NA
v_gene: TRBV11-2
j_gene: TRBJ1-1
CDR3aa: CASSLANLNTEAFF
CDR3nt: TGTGCCAGCAGCTTAGCTAATCTGAACACTGAAGCTTTCTTT

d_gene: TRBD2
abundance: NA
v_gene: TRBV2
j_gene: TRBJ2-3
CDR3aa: CASRRVSGGAPDTQYF
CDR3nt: TGTGCCAGCAGACGCGTTAGCGGGGGGGCCCCAGATACGCAGTATTTT